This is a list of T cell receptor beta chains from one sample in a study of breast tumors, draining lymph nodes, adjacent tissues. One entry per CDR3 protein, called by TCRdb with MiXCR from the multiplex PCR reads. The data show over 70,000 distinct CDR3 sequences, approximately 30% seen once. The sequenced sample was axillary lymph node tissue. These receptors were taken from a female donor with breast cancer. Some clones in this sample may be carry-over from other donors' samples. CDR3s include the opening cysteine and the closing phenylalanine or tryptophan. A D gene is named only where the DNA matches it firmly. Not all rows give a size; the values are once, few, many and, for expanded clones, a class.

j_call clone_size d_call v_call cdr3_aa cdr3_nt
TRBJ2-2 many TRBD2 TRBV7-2 CASSPSPGTSGYTGELFF TGTGCCAGCAGCCCTTCACCCGGGACTAGCGGCTACACCGGGGAGCTGTTTTTT
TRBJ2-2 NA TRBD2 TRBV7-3 CASSYGLAGDTGELFF TGTGCCAGCAGCTACGGACTAGCGGGAGACACCGGGGAGCTGTTTTTT
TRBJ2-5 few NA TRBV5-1 CASSLHPDGDTQYF TGCGCCAGCAGCTTGCACCCAGATGGAGACACCCAGTACTTC
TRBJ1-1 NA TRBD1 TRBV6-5 CASRALSGQVWAFF TGTGCCAGCCGCGCTCTATCCGGACAGGTTTGGGCTTTCTTT
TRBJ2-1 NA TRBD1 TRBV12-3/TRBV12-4 CASSFLTGQGNEQFF TGTGCCAGCAGTTTCTTGACGGGACAGGGCAACGAGCAGTTCTTC
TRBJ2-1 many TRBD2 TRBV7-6 CASSLASGNSEQFF TGTGCCAGCAGCTTAGCCAGCGGGAACAGTGAGCAGTTCTTC
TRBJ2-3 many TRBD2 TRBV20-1 CSAKESGSGTDTQYF TGCAGTGCTAAAGAGAGCGGGAGCGGCACAGATACGCAGTATTTT
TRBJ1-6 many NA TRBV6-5 CASSYSNNSPLHF TGTGCCAGCAGTTACTCGAATAATTCACCCCTCCACTTT
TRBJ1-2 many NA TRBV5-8 CASTLSASYGYTF TGTGCCAGCACCCTCAGTGCTTCCTATGGCTACACCTTC
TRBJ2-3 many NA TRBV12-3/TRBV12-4 CASSLGPQATDTQYF TGTGCCAGCAGTTTGGGTCCACAGGCCACAGATACGCAGTATTTT
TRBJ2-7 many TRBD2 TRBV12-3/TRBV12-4 CASSPTTSGRMIYEQYF TGTGCCAGCAGTCCCACGACTAGCGGGAGAATGATTTACGAGCAGTACTTC
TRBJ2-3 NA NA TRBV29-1 CSVERAGITDTQYF TGCAGCGTTGAACGGGCGGGGATCACAGATACGCAGTATTTT
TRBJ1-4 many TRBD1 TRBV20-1 CSAYRTGSEKLFF TGCAGTGCTTATAGGACAGGGAGTGAAAAACTGTTTTTT
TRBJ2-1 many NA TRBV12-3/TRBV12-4 CASSLLGRDNEQFF TGTGCCAGCAGTTTACTCGGCAGAGACAATGAGCAGTTCTTC
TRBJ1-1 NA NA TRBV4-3 CASSQGHFLNTEAFF TGCGCCAGCAGCCAAGGGCACTTTTTGAACACTGAAGCTTTCTTT
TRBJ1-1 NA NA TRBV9 CASSVGKGRRSGEAFF TGTGCCAGCAGCGTAGGTAAGGGAAGGCGATCGGGTGAAGCTTTCTTT
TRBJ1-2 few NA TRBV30 CAWSVGSSNYGYTF TGTGCCTGGAGTGTCGGCAGTTCTAACTATGGCTACACCTTC
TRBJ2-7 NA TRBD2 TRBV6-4 CASSPGTSTYEQYF TGTGCCAGCAGTCCCGGGACTAGTACCTACGAGCAGTACTTC
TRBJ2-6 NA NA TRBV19 CASSIVSQLGNVLTF TGTGCCAGTAGTATCGTGTCCCAGTTGGGCAACGTCCTGACTTTC
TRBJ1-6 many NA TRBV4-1 CASSQSNRRRTQGPLHF TGCGCCAGCAGCCAATCTAACCGACGACGGACGCAGGGACCCCTCCACTTT
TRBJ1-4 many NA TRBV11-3 CASSLTGEKLFF TGTGCCAGCAGTCTAACGGGAGAAAAACTGTTTTTT
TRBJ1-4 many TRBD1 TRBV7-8 CASSSDRGREKLFF TGTGCCAGCAGCTCGGACAGGGGACGTGAAAAACTGTTTTTT
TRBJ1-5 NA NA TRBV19 CASSMISNQPQHF TGTGCCAGTAGTATGATTAGCAATCAGCCCCAGCATTTT
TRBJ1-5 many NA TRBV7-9 CASSFGAGTNQPQHF TGTGCCAGCAGCTTTGGCGCAGGGACTAACCAGCCCCAGCATTTT
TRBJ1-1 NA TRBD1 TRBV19 CASSILDRANTEAFF TGTGCCAGTAGTATTCTGGACAGGGCTAACACTGAAGCTTTCTTT
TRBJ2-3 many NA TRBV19 CASTSRQTQGTDTQYF TGTGCCAGTACCTCGAGACAGACCCAAGGTACAGATACGCAGTATTTT
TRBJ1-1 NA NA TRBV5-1 CASGQRDSPNTEAFF TGCGCCAGCGGACAACGTGACAGTCCGAACACTGAAGCTTTCTTT
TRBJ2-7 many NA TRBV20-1 CSARDSTGNYEQYF TGCAGTGCTAGAGATTCAACTGGTAACTACGAGCAGTACTTC
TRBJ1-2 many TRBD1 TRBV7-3 CASSPTGTGGQGYTF TGTGCCAGCAGCCCCACCGGGACAGGGGGGCAAGGCTACACCTTC
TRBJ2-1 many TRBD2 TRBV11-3 CASSLRGGRARNEQFF TGTGCCAGCAGCCTAAGGGGCGGGAGGGCCCGCAATGAGCAGTTCTTC
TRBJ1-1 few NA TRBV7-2 CASSLDGFGVGNTEAFF TGTGCCAGCAGCTTAGATGGGTTCGGGGTGGGGAACACTGAAGCTTTCTTT
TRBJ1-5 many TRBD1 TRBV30 CAWSGGEGNQPQHF TGTGCCTGGTCAGGGGGCGAGGGCAATCAGCCCCAGCATTTT
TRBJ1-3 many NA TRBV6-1 CATSPTLSGNTTYF TGTGCCACCTCACCTACATTGTCTGGAAACACCACATATTTT
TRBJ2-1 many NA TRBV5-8 CASSLRLGEYNEQFF TGTGCCAGCAGCCTCCGTTTAGGGGAATACAATGAGCAGTTCTTC
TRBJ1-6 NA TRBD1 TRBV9 CASSMTGDNYNSPFHF TGTGCCAGCAGCATGACAGGGGATAACTATAATTCACCCTTCCACTTT
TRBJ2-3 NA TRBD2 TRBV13 CASSSGRTTADTQYF TGTGCCAGCAGTAGCGGGAGGACGACCGCAGATACGCAGTATTTT
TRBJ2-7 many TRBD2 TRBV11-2 CASSMLAGVEQEQYF TGTGCCAGCAGCATGCTAGCGGGAGTCGAGCAGGAGCAGTACTTC
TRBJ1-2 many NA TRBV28 CASSLGAGLDYGYTF TGTGCCAGCAGTTTAGGGGCAGGGTTGGACTATGGCTACACCTTC
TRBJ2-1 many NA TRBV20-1 CSANGPVGEQFF TGCAGTGCAAATGGACCAGTAGGTGAGCAGTTCTTC
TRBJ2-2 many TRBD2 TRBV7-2 CASSLRAGGFNTGELFF TGTGCCAGCAGCTTACGGGCGGGAGGGTTTAACACCGGGGAGCTGTTTTTT
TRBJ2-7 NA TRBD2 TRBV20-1 CSAIRTSGRSVQYF TGCAGTGCTATTCGGACTAGCGGGAGAAGCGTGCAGTACTTC
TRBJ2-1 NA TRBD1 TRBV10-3 CAIRAGTERCNEQFF TGTGCCATCAGAGCTGGGACAGAGAGGTGCAATGAGCAGTTCTTC
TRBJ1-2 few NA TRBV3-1 CASSQDGGASSNYGYTF TGTGCCAGCAGCCAAGATGGAGGGGCATCAAGTAACTATGGCTACACCTTC
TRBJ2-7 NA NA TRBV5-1 CASSRDRANEQYF TGTGCCAGCAGCAGAGACAGAGCCAACGAGCAGTACTTC
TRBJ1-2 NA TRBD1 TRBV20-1 CSARDREDANYGYTF TGCAGTGCAAGGGACAGGGAGGACGCTAACTATGGCTACACCTTC
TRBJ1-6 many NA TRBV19 CASTGSSSYNSPLHF TGTGCCAGTACAGGTTCAAGCTCCTATAATTCACCCCTCCACTTT
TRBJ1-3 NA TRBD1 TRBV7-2 CASSARQGGTGNTTYF TGTGCCAGCAGCGCCAGACAGGGGGGAACTGGAAACACCACATATTTT
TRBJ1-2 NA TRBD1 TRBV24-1 CATGDSNYGYTF TGTGCCACCGGGGACAGCAACTATGGCTACACCTTC
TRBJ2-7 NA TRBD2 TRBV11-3 CASSCREATYEQCF TGTGCCAGCAGCTGCCGGGAGGCCACCTACGAGCAGTGCTTC
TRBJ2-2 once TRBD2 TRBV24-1 CATRGTTDTGELFF TGTGCCACCAGGGGGACTACCGACACCGGGGAGCTGTTTTTT
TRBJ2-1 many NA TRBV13 CASSSRDLASNEQFF TGTGCCAGCAGCTCCAGGGATTTGGCATCCAATGAGCAGTTCTTC
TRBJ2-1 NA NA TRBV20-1 CSARGASGHNEQFF TGCAGTGCTCGGGGGGCTAGCGGCCACAATGAGCAGTTCTTT
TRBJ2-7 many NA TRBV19 CAREFCVPYEQYF TGTGCCAGGGAATTTTGTGTCCCCTACGAGCAGTACTTC
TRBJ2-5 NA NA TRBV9 CASSVKGKKKTQYF TGTGCCAGCAGCGTAAAGGGGAAAAAAAAGACCCAGTACTTC
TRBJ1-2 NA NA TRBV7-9 CASSLDQGSYGYTF TGTGCCAGCAGCTTGGACCAGGGTAGCTATGGCTACACCTTC
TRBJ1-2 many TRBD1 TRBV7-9 CASSSPQGVYGYTF TGTGCCAGCAGCTCCCCACAGGGGGTCTATGGCTACACCTTC
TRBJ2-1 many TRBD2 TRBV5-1 CASSLSTSANNEQFF TGCGCCAGCAGCTTGAGTACTAGCGCGAACAATGAGCAGTTCTTC
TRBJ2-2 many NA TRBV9 CASSVGGANTGELFF TGTGCCAGCAGCGTAGGGGGAGCGAACACCGGGGAGCTGTTTTTT